This T cell receptor (beta chain) emerged from a study of blood T cell repertoires in COVID-19. In the study overall: Acute and convalescent COVID-19 specimens originated in the United States, Italy and Spain. PBMCs, B-cell-depleted T cells, or T cells were the source of the cDNA or gDNA that made up the material.

The CDR3 is 16 amino acids. V trimming: 3 bases; J trimming: 3 bases; junction bases outside the gene matches: 6. Germline V gene lookup returns CDR1 SNHLY and CDR2 FYNNEI. As processed by the authors: For nucleated cells, counts were estimated from reference gene primer amplification. Assay used: immunoSEQ multiplex PCR; TCRdb lists only in-frame clones, some missing. V, J and clone size are those of that table, while D and trimming were read from the DNA. The sample holds about 16,000 clones, about 88% seen once. The sample was peripheral blood. The origin of this receptor is a man aged 55 to 69 with acute or convalescent COVID-19. This chain links TRBV2 with TRBJ2-5; 11 bases line up with TRBD2. Here the CDR3 reads CASSDAGLAVKETQYF. DNA of the CDR3: TGTGCCAGCAGTGACGCGGGACTAGCGGTGAAAGAGACCCAGTACTTC.